This TCR beta chain appears in the sequencing data of a study of cytomegalovirus exposure and HLA in healthy donors. Background on the study: Falling in the Caucasian-associated ancestry cluster were roughly 86% of 300 to 500 genotyped donors.

Primers for the PCR totalled 60 Vbeta and 13 Jbeta. Libraries were prepared by immunoSEQ multiplex PCR; TCRdb keeps only in-frame clonotypes and omits some of them. The profile shows about 120,000 clones, around 81% of them singletons. General study points: When a later analysis was performed, an Asian-associated ancestry cluster reportedly had fewer N-insertions than the roughly 640-donor mean. Within the data, a cluster of highly shared sequence variants was likely a sequencing artifact. Trimming of TCR beta V- and J-genes showed a link, identified in a later analysis, to a missense DCLRE1C variant.

J was trimmed by 2 bases and V by 7 bases; bases with no gene match: 8. Germline assignment: CDR1 SGHTA and CDR2 FQGNSA. There are 14 residues in the CDR3. As regards this clone: Its cognate antigen is unknown.

This clonotype was sampled from a woman aged 25 to 39 in good health and CMV-seronegative. Sequenced: PBMCs. This chain connects TRBV7-2 to TRBJ2-7, with 7 bases fitting TRBD2. CDR3 sequence (DNA): TGTGCCAGCACGAGCAGTGCGGGGGCCTACGAGCAGTACTTC. It translates to CASTSSAGAYEQYF.